This T cell receptor (beta chain) was recorded in a study of siplizumab effects on memory and regulatory T cells. Assayed TCR templates numbered about 10^5 for each sample. TCRdb's table, derived via immunoSEQ multiplex PCR, lists solely in-frame clones and lacks some. The data hold 95,000 to 100,000 clones, with about 90% observed a single time. V lost 4 bases and J lost 7, with 10 bases in between. The CDR3 spans 13 residues. This clone was observed a single time. Its antigen remains unknown. Study-wide findings and caveats: In the presence of siplizumab, alloreactive sequences traceable to unstimulated CD4+ memory cells were significantly reduced. Mappable alloreactive CD4+ clones were on average around 69% Treg-derived with siplizumab, 25% to 30% in controls. Naive T cell populations appeared to exhibit greater diversity than memory cells and appeared to be major alloresponse contributors.

The source of this sequence is a human donor in good health. The sequenced sample was non-Treg CD4+ T cells sorted from blood. V gene TRBV23-1 combines with J gene TRBJ2-2; no clear D gene. TRBV23-1 is annotated as an ORF whose role is uncertain. The CDR3 sequence: CASSPHGGGELFF. CDR3 DNA sequence: TGCGCCAGCAGTCCTCATGGCGGCGGGGAGCTGTTTTTT.